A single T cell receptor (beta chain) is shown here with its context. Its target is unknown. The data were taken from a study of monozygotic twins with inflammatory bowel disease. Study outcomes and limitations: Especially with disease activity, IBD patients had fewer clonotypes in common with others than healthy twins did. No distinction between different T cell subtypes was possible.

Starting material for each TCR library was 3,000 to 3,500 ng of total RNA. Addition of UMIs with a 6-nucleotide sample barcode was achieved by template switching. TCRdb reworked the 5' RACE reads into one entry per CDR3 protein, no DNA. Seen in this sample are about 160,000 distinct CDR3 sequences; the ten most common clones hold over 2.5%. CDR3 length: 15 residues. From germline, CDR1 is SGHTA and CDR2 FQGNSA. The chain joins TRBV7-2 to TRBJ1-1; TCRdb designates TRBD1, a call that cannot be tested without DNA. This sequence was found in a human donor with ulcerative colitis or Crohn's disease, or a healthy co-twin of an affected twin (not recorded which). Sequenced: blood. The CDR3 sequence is CASSPRGGRSTEAFF.